This TCR beta chain comes out of a study of T cells expressing NK-cell markers (dated by TCRdb to the early 2020s). As for the study more broadly: In sorted CD3+CD56+NKG2C+, CD3+CD56+NKG2C- and CD3+CD56-NKG2C+ T-cell subsets from several donors, TCR beta-chain repertoires were profiled. Of the eight sequenced donors, seven were found to be HCMV-seropositive and one was found to be HCMV-seronegative. All eight donors whose samples were sequenced were randomly selected healthy volunteers, three of them men and five women. Illumina HiSeq 2000/2500, MiSeq or NextSeq was used to sequence libraries as 2 x 150 bp reads. General conclusions and limits of the study: In about 6 donors, the dominant CD3+CD56+NKG2C+ clonotypes were found to rank among the top 10 CD8+ clonotypes and to make up about 1.0-8% of CD8+ T cells. Those dominant clonotypes were again the most abundant among CD3+CD56-NKG2C+ cells in a handful of donors, at roughly 25-65%. Whether the expanded NKG2C-expressing T cell clones were specific for HCMV antigens was left unclear.

Sequenced using an Illumina HiSeq 2000. TCR beta cDNA libraries were made by 5'RACE template switching that added a universal primer site and unique molecular identifiers. Synthesis of cDNA was primed from the TCR beta constant segment and was followed by two consecutive PCR amplification steps. The paper's processing steps were these. MIGEC was used to demultiplex reads and group reads by UMI, and MiTCR was used to assemble and quantify clonotypes. To exclude erroneous sequences, any TCR cDNA sequence not supported by at least two reads was discarded. The tcR package was used for downstream repertoire analysis, with clonotypes matched between fractions based on CDR3 nucleotide sequence plus V segment. VDJmatch was used to annotate antigen specificity against VDJdb, with one amino acid substitution in CDR3 permitted. TCRdb reanalyzed the reads, keeping one entry per CDR3 protein sequence and omitting DNA. Clone size and V and J calls follow TCRdb, not the original study. This sample's table has entries for about 170,000 distinct CDR3 sequences. Together, the top ten hold 20% to 25% of the sample.

Details on this clonotype: This receptor's antigen is unknown.

HCMV serostatus was determined by detecting HCMV-specific IgG in serum with a commercial ELISA kit. Peripheral blood mononuclear cells were isolated from blood by Ficoll density gradient centrifugation. Sequences ENHRY (CDR1) and SYGVKD (CDR2) are obtained from the germline V gene. Reading from cysteine to phenylalanine, the CDR3 counts 20 amino acids. DNA is not on record. Here the chain combines TRBV10-3 and TRBJ2-3; as DNA is missing, the TRBD2 call by TCRdb cannot be tested. Sequencing was done on a sample of blood T cells: a sorted CD56 or NKG2C T cell subset, CD4+ or CD8+ T cells, or bulk PBMC T cells (not recorded which). This clonotype was obtained from a man aged 18-69 years in good health. The CDR3 in this case is CAISSLGTSGGIPSTDTQYF.